Described below is a single T cell receptor beta chain sequence and its context. In the PCR, 60 Vbeta and 13 Jbeta primers were used. Produced via immunoSEQ multiplex PCR; TCRdb's table is partial and in-frame only. The table includes approximately 100,000 clones, around 85% detected once. CDR1 LNHDA and CDR2 SQIVND come from the germline V gene (reference sequence). The CDR3 is made up of 15 amino acids. The V gene lost 6 bases and the J gene lost 0 bases, with 14 bases spanning the gap. The data stem from a study of cytomegalovirus exposure and HLA in healthy donors. The gene calls are TRBV19 and TRBJ1-1; possibly TRBD1 for D (6 bases). Specimen: PBMCs. The receptor comes from a man under 40 in good health and CMV-seronegative. This CDR3 reads CASRTQGRVNTEAFF. The CDR3 bases are TGTGCCAGTAGGACCCAGGGGCGGGTGAACACTGAAGCTTTCTTT. Full variable domain (rest looked up from reference TRBV19 and TRBJ1-1): DGGITQSPKYLFRKEGQNVTLSCEQNLNHDAMYWYRQDPGQGLRLIYYSQIVNDFQKGDIAEGYSVSREKKESFPLTVTSAQKNPTAFYLCASRTQGRVNTEAFFGQGTRLTVV.